The rows below give T cell receptor beta chains drawn from one sample of a study of response to subunit inactivated influenza vaccine. TCRdb used MiXCR to reprocess the RT-PCR reads, holding one entry per CDR3 protein. This sample has fewer than 650,000 distinct CDR3 sequences, with about an eighth found just once. The sample consisted of PBMCs from blood, taken roughly 47 days after vaccination. These receptor sequences come from a man aged 50 to 60 who received an inactivated influenza vaccine. CDR3s include the opening cysteine and the closing phenylalanine or tryptophan. A D gene is named only where the DNA matches it firmly. Not every row has a clone size; where given, it reads once, few, many or a size class.

cdr3_aa: CASSWGTSGKYEQYF; cdr3_nt: TGCGCCAGCAGCTGGGGGACTAGCGGGAAATACGAGCAGTACTTC; d_call: TRBD2; clone_size: few; j_call: TRBJ2-7; v_call: TRBV5-1
cdr3_aa: CASSDLGARQPQHF; cdr3_nt: TGTGCCAGCAGTGATTTGGGGGCGCGGCAGCCCCAGCATTTT; d_call: .; clone_size: few; j_call: TRBJ1-5; v_call: TRBV21-1
cdr3_aa: CASSQGGGGSLAKNIQYF; cdr3_nt: TGTGCCAGCAGCCAAGGGGGAGGCGGGTCGCTAGCCAAAAACATTCAGTACTTC; d_call: .; clone_size: .; j_call: TRBJ2-4; v_call: TRBV4-2
cdr3_aa: CAIRGGDYYEQYF; cdr3_nt: TGTGCCATCAGGGGGGGAGACTATTACGAGCAGTACTTC; d_call: .; clone_size: few; j_call: TRBJ2-7; v_call: TRBV10-3
cdr3_aa: CAWSVQGGTQYF; cdr3_nt: TGTGCCTGGAGCGTCCAAGGCGGGACCCAGTACTTC; d_call: .; clone_size: .; j_call: TRBJ2-5; v_call: TRBV30
cdr3_aa: CASSFPPRLAGKRNEQFF; cdr3_nt: TGTGCCAGCAGCTTTCCTCCCAGGCTAGCGGGAAAGAGAAATGAGCAGTTCTTC; d_call: TRBD2; clone_size: .; j_call: TRBJ2-1; v_call: TRBV11-1
cdr3_aa: CASSLQTISTDTQYF; cdr3_nt: TGTGCCAGCAGCCTTCAGACGATTAGCACAGATACGCAGTATTTT; d_call: .; clone_size: .; j_call: TRBJ2-3; v_call: TRBV7-2
cdr3_aa: CASSAWTGAGNTIYF; cdr3_nt: TGTGCCAGCAGCGCCTGGACAGGGGCTGGAAACACCATATATTTT; d_call: TRBD1; clone_size: many; j_call: TRBJ1-3; v_call: TRBV11-2
cdr3_aa: CASSPSGDYEQYF; cdr3_nt: TGTGCCAGCAGCCCCAGCGGGGATTACGAGCAGTACTTC; d_call: TRBD2; clone_size: many; j_call: TRBJ2-7; v_call: TRBV7-2
cdr3_aa: CASSQRDRGPYEQYF; cdr3_nt: TGCGCCAGCAGCCAGCGGGACAGGGGGCCGTACGAGCAGTACTTC; d_call: TRBD1; clone_size: .; j_call: TRBJ2-7; v_call: TRBV4-3
cdr3_aa: CASSELTSGSTGELFF; cdr3_nt: TGTGCCAGCAGTGAATTAACTAGCGGGAGCACCGGGGAGCTGTTTTTT; d_call: TRBD2; clone_size: few; j_call: TRBJ2-2; v_call: TRBV25-1
cdr3_aa: CASSSRTSGGPNEQFF; cdr3_nt: TGTGCCAGCAGCTCTCGGACTAGCGGGGGCCCTAATGAGCAGTTCTTC; d_call: TRBD2; clone_size: few; j_call: TRBJ2-1; v_call: TRBV7-2
cdr3_aa: CASSESGVPYEQYF; cdr3_nt: TGCGCCAGCAGTGAATCTGGGGTTCCCTACGAGCAGTACTTC; d_call: .; clone_size: many; j_call: TRBJ2-7; v_call: TRBV10-1
cdr3_aa: CASSPRALDNEQFF; cdr3_nt: TGTGCCAGCAGCCCGCGGGCACTCGACAATGAGCAGTTCTTC; d_call: .; clone_size: many; j_call: TRBJ2-1; v_call: TRBV7-2
cdr3_aa: CAWNLDRGTEQFF; cdr3_nt: TGTGCCTGGAATTTAGACCGGGGGACGGAGCAGTTCTTC; d_call: .; clone_size: .; j_call: TRBJ2-1; v_call: TRBV30
cdr3_aa: CSARLRLAGGPREFF; cdr3_nt: TGCAGTGCCAGGCTTAGACTAGCGGGAGGCCCTAGGGAGTTCTTC; d_call: TRBD2; clone_size: few; j_call: TRBJ2-1; v_call: TRBV20-1
cdr3_aa: CSARVAFRQGITGELFF; cdr3_nt: TGCAGTGCTAGAGTGGCTTTCCGACAGGGGATCACCGGGGAGCTGTTTTTT; d_call: TRBD1; clone_size: few; j_call: TRBJ2-2; v_call: TRBV20-1
cdr3_aa: CASRQRGPHNEQFF; cdr3_nt: TGTGCCAGCAGACAGCGGGGCCCCCACAATGAGCAGTTCTTC; d_call: TRBD2; clone_size: .; j_call: TRBJ2-1; v_call: TRBV6-1
cdr3_aa: CASSHRVSEQYF; cdr3_nt: TGTGCCAGCAGCCACAGGGTTTCCGAGCAGTACTTC; d_call: .; clone_size: .; j_call: TRBJ2-7; v_call: TRBV3-1
cdr3_aa: CSAQPGVGKTQYF; cdr3_nt: TGCAGTGCTCAACCGGGGGTGGGGAAGACCCAGTACTTC; d_call: .; clone_size: few; j_call: TRBJ2-5; v_call: TRBV20-1
cdr3_aa: CATSLTIRGYTSTDTQYF; cdr3_nt: TGTGCCACCAGCCTAACAATAAGGGGGTATACTAGCACAGATACGCAGTATTTT; d_call: .; clone_size: .; j_call: TRBJ2-3; v_call: TRBV15
cdr3_aa: CASSDQGLEVF; cdr3_nt: TGTGCCAGCAGCGACCAGGGACTAGAGGTCTTC; d_call: TRBD2; clone_size: .; j_call: TRBJ2-7; v_call: TRBV3-1
cdr3_aa: CASTTAVSYNEQFF; cdr3_nt: TGTGCCAGCACCACGGCGGTCTCCTACAATGAGCAGTTCTTC; d_call: .; clone_size: many; j_call: TRBJ2-1; v_call: TRBV18
cdr3_aa: CASGVGSSYEQYF; cdr3_nt: TGTGCCAGCGGGGTTGGGAGCTCCTACGAGCAGTACTTC; d_call: .; clone_size: .; j_call: TRBJ2-7; v_call: TRBV12-3/TRBV12-4
cdr3_aa: CATSDPIRGHDTQYF; cdr3_nt: TGTGCCACCAGTGACCCTATCCGCGGCCACGATACGCAGTATTTT; d_call: .; clone_size: many; j_call: TRBJ2-3; v_call: TRBV24-1
cdr3_aa: CASSPGLEFYNEQFF; cdr3_nt: TGTGCCAGCAGTCCAGGACTAGAATTTTACAATGAGCAGTTCTTC; d_call: TRBD2; clone_size: many; j_call: TRBJ2-1; v_call: TRBV6-2/TRBV6-3
cdr3_aa: CASGWTVGTDTQYF; cdr3_nt: TGTGCCAGCGGGTGGACAGTGGGCACAGATACGCAGTATTTT; d_call: .; clone_size: few; j_call: TRBJ2-3; v_call: TRBV28
cdr3_aa: CATSDLSGVRTGELFF; cdr3_nt: TGTGCCACCAGTGATCTCAGTGGGGTTCGAACCGGGGAGCTGTTTTTT; d_call: .; clone_size: few; j_call: TRBJ2-2; v_call: TRBV24-1
cdr3_aa: CASSPDYEQYF; cdr3_nt: TGTGCCAGCAGTCCAGACTACGAGCAGTACTTC; d_call: .; clone_size: many; j_call: TRBJ2-7; v_call: TRBV12-3/TRBV12-4
cdr3_aa: CASSLWVSGTSGAEQYF; cdr3_nt: TGTGCCAGCAGTTTATGGGTTTCCGGGACAAGTGGCGCCGAGCAGTACTTC; d_call: .; clone_size: .; j_call: TRBJ2-7; v_call: TRBV28
cdr3_aa: CASSRIGVRSYNEQFF; cdr3_nt: TGTGCCAGCAGCCGAATTGGGGTTCGCTCCTACAATGAGCAGTTCTTC; d_call: .; clone_size: .; j_call: TRBJ2-1; v_call: TRBV7-9
cdr3_aa: CASSRRTGDLYNEQFF; cdr3_nt: TGTGCCAGCAGCCGGCGGACAGGGGACCTCTACAATGAGCAGTTCTTC; d_call: TRBD1; clone_size: few; j_call: TRBJ2-1; v_call: TRBV7-9
cdr3_aa: CSATARRGSYNEQFF; cdr3_nt: TGCAGTGCTACGGCCAGGCGTGGCTCCTACAATGAGCAGTTCTTC; d_call: .; clone_size: few; j_call: TRBJ2-1; v_call: TRBV20-1
cdr3_aa: CASSIQLSAGNTIYF; cdr3_nt: TGTGCCAGTAGTATACAGCTTTCCGCTGGAAACACCATATATTTT; d_call: .; clone_size: .; j_call: TRBJ1-3; v_call: TRBV19
cdr3_aa: CASSLQLPTDTQYF; cdr3_nt: TGCGCCAGCAGCTTACAGCTACCCACAGATACGCAGTATTTT; d_call: .; clone_size: many; j_call: TRBJ2-3; v_call: TRBV5-1
cdr3_aa: CASSFRGGGETQYF; cdr3_nt: TGTGCCAGCAGTTTCCGAGGGGGCGGAGAGACCCAGTACTTC; d_call: TRBD1; clone_size: many; j_call: TRBJ2-5; v_call: TRBV12-3/TRBV12-4
cdr3_aa: CATSRGGVYNEQFF; cdr3_nt: TGTGCCACCAGCAGAGGGGGGGTTTACAATGAGCAGTTCTTC; d_call: .; clone_size: .; j_call: TRBJ2-1; v_call: TRBV15
cdr3_aa: CASSLASGGTEAFF; cdr3_nt: TGTGCCAGCAGCTTAGCGAGTGGGGGCACTGAAGCTTTCTTT; d_call: .; clone_size: many; j_call: TRBJ1-1; v_call: TRBV5-1
cdr3_aa: CASSSLKRSPDTQYF; cdr3_nt: TGTGCCAGCAGTTCGCTTAAGCGGTCCCCAGATACGCAGTATTTT; d_call: .; clone_size: few; j_call: TRBJ2-3; v_call: TRBV12-3/TRBV12-4
cdr3_aa: CASSYGSEQYF; cdr3_nt: TGTGCCAGCAGTTACGGCAGCGAGCAGTACTTC; d_call: .; clone_size: many; j_call: TRBJ2-7; v_call: TRBV6-2/TRBV6-3
cdr3_aa: CASSSPLETDTQYF; cdr3_nt: TGTGCCAGCAGTTCTCCCCTAGAGACAGATACGCAGTATTTT; d_call: .; clone_size: .; j_call: TRBJ2-3; v_call: TRBV12-3/TRBV12-4
cdr3_aa: CASSLSGLSEQYF; cdr3_nt: TGCGCCAGCAGCTTGAGCGGGCTTAGCGAGCAGTACTTC; d_call: .; clone_size: few; j_call: TRBJ2-7; v_call: TRBV5-1
cdr3_aa: CASSWRPSRTYNEQFF; cdr3_nt: TGCGCCAGCAGCTGGAGACCGAGCCGTACCTACAATGAGCAGTTCTTC; d_call: .; clone_size: many; j_call: TRBJ2-1; v_call: TRBV5-1
cdr3_aa: CAWSLQARNTEAFF; cdr3_nt: TGTGCCTGGAGTCTCCAGGCGCGGAACACTGAAGCTTTCTTT; d_call: .; clone_size: .; j_call: TRBJ1-1; v_call: TRBV30
cdr3_aa: CARGTGAGANVLTF; cdr3_nt: TGTGCCAGAGGGACAGGGGCTGGGGCCAACGTCCTGACTTTC; d_call: TRBD1; clone_size: few; j_call: TRBJ2-6; v_call: TRBV7-9
cdr3_aa: CASSFTGLNTEAFF; cdr3_nt: TGTGCCAGCAGTTTTACAGGGCTAAACACTGAAGCTTTCTTT; d_call: .; clone_size: few; j_call: TRBJ1-1; v_call: TRBV12-3/TRBV12-4
cdr3_aa: CASSLGDTMNTGELFF; cdr3_nt: TGCGCCAGCAGCTTGGGGGACACGATGAACACCGGGGAGCTGTTTTTT; d_call: .; clone_size: .; j_call: TRBJ2-2; v_call: TRBV5-1
cdr3_aa: CATSDSGVLTF; cdr3_nt: TGTGCCACCAGTGATTCAGGGGTCCTGACTTTC; d_call: .; clone_size: many; j_call: TRBJ2-6; v_call: TRBV24-1
cdr3_aa: CASSLGLVTNGEQFF; cdr3_nt: TGTGCCAGCAGCTTAGGCCTAGTGACGAACGGTGAGCAGTTCTTC; d_call: .; clone_size: many; j_call: TRBJ2-1; v_call: TRBV7-8
cdr3_aa: CASSENYGYTF; cdr3_nt: TGTGCCAGCAGTGAAAACTATGGCTACACCTTC; d_call: .; clone_size: many; j_call: TRBJ1-2; v_call: TRBV12-3/TRBV12-4
cdr3_aa: CSVAPRAVNTEAFF; cdr3_nt: TGCAGCGTTGCCCCGAGGGCAGTGAACACTGAAGCTTTCTTT; d_call: .; clone_size: .; j_call: TRBJ1-1; v_call: TRBV29-1
cdr3_aa: CASSPRGTANSYEQYF; cdr3_nt: TGTGCCAGCTCACCTCGTGGGACAGCGAACTCCTACGAGCAGTACTTC; d_call: TRBD1; clone_size: few; j_call: TRBJ2-7; v_call: TRBV18
cdr3_aa: CASSEGGSGNTIYF; cdr3_nt: TGCGCCAGCAGCGAGGGGGGCTCTGGAAACACCATATATTTT; d_call: .; clone_size: few; j_call: TRBJ1-3; v_call: TRBV5-1
cdr3_aa: CSAPRGSGYNEQFF; cdr3_nt: TGCAGTGCTCCCCGTGGTAGCGGCTACAATGAGCAGTTCTTC; d_call: .; clone_size: few; j_call: TRBJ2-1; v_call: TRBV20-1